This T cell receptor beta chain was sequenced for a study of T cell repertoires in cytomegalovirus infection. For the study at large: Signatures in public TCR beta sequences pointed to both CMV infection and matching HLA type.

Study-level results: Pooled public TCR beta family frequency picked out CMV carriers with the relevant HLA. Predominance within the ex vivo response was attributable to HLA-C-restricted CMV-specific TCR beta clonotypes.

MiXCR was run by TCRdb on the reads, yielding one entry per CDR3 protein. This sample has around 490,000 distinct CDR3 sequences, with more than 25% found just once. A note on this clonotype: The antigen is unknown.

The CDR3 has 16 residues. Trimming at V came to 4 bases and at J to 7 bases, leaving 13 bases not matched to a gene. Per the germline V gene, CDR1 is SGHVT and CDR2 is SQSDAQ. The sequencing sample was made of PBMCs. The clonotype comes from a human donor in good health (CMV status not recorded). Some clones in this sample may be carry-over from other donors' samples. The chain uses TRBV7-4 and TRBJ2-1, with 7 positions matching TRBD2. CDR3 residues: CASSSKPRGSWNEQFF. Here the CDR3 DNA reads TGTGCCAGCAGCTCGAAGCCCCGCGGGAGTTGGAATGAGCAGTTCTTC.